This T cell receptor beta chain comes out of a study of cytomegalovirus exposure and HLA in healthy donors. Amplification used 60 Vbeta primers and 13 Jbeta primers. The method was immunoSEQ multiplex PCR; TCRdb's version includes in-frame clones alone and lacks a portion of them. The sample lists 150,000 to 200,000 clones, around three quarters seen once, with 1.5% to 1.9% in the top ten. Overall study findings and caveats: Altogether, 164 TCR beta chains were recorded as cytomegalovirus-associated. Several of the most significant clusters were apparently associated with common viral pathogens in a later analysis.

Germline CDR1 is SEHNR and CDR2 is FQNEAQ (reference sequence). This CDR3 region has 18 residues. Deletions cut 5 bases from V and 0 bases from J, with 20 bases between. In the case of this clone: Its antigen is undetermined.

The sequence derives from a man between 35 and 55 years old in good health and CMV-seronegative. The sequenced material came from PBMCs. The V and J genes are TRBV7-9 and TRBJ2-1, with D perhaps TRBD2 (6 bases). Here the CDR3 reads CASSPGWGEVGSYNEQFF. CDR3 coding DNA: TGTGCCAGCAGCCCTGGCTGGGGGGAGGTTGGCTCCTACAATGAGCAGTTCTTC.